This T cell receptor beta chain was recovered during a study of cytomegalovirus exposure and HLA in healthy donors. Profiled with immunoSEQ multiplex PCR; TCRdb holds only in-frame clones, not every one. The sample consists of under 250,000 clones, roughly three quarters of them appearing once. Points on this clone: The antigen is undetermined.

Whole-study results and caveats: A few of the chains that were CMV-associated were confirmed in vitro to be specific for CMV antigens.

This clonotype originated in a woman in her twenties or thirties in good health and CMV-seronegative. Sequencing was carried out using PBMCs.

As DNA, the CDR3 is TGTGCCAGCAGTTGGCAGGGGGCGAGGGAGCAGTACTTC. Residues: CASSWQGAREQYF. The chain links TRBV6-5 to TRBJ2-7, with 8 bases fitting TRBD1. The germline V gene has CDR1 MNHEY and CDR2 SVGAGI. Losses at the gene ends were 4 bases for V and 7 bases for J; bases not matched to a gene: 6. CDR3 length equals 13 residues.